This T cell receptor beta chain came from a study of molecular identifiers for immune sequencing clone quantification. One entry per CDR3 protein, called by TCRdb with MiXCR from the PCR reads. The sample has more than 450,000 distinct CDR3 sequences; around a fifth are singletons. Construction of naive CD8 libraries employed about 17,000 to 1,100,000 sorted cells together with 10%, 30% or 50% RNA. Using a CD8+CD4-CCR7+CD45RA+ phenotype, naive CD8 T cells were sorted. The CDR3 totals 14 residues. Germline lookup yields CDR1 MDHEN and CDR2 SYDVKM. V lost 3 bases to trimming and J lost 5 bases, with 14 bases between them. This clonotype has a count of ten or more. Its specificity is not known. Study results and limitations: Clones carrying above 20 RNA copies accounted for over 98% of effector molecules, under 1% in naive cells. The sizes of highly expanded clones could be underestimated when identical TCR molecules share a barcode.

The clonotype comes from a human donor in good health. Some libraries in this study had Jurkat cell RNA spiked in. The rearrangement joins TRBV28 to TRBJ2-7; TRBD1 is a possible D gene (7 bases). Sequenced material: naive CD8+ T cells from blood, with Jurkat cell RNA spiked in. The subset denotes: FACS-sorted CD8+CD4-CCR7+CD45RA+ naive T cells. CDR3 in amino acids: CASSFRQGLDEQYF. CDR3 coding DNA: TGTGCCAGCAGTTTTAGACAGGGACTTGACGAGCAGTACTTC.